This TCR beta chain was identified during a study of cytomegalovirus exposure and HLA in healthy donors. Whole-study context: Inside one of the first data releases sat some 93 million unique TCRs taken from HLA-typed donors.

The PCR contained 60 Vbeta and 13 Jbeta primers. The repertoire was sequenced with immunoSEQ multiplex PCR; TCRdb's copy has only in-frame clones and lacks some. The sample holds about 130,000 clones; approximately 78% are singletons and the top ten take around 3.6%. The CDR3 contains 18 residues. Germline V gene lookup returns CDR1 LGHNA and CDR2 YNFKEQ. With respect to this clone: One end of the junction is discordant with germline, which a read error may explain. Other DNA sequences from this sample encode an identical CDR3 as well.

The clonotype originates from a man in his forties in good health and CMV-seronegative. The rearrangement uses TRBV4-2 and TRBJ2-7; 11 nucleotides match TRBD2. The specimen was PBMCs. The CDR3 DNA sequence: TGTGCCAGTAGCCAAGTTAGTCTAGCGGGGGGCGATTTCTACGAGCAGTACTTC. It is translated as CASSQVSLAGGDFYEQYF.